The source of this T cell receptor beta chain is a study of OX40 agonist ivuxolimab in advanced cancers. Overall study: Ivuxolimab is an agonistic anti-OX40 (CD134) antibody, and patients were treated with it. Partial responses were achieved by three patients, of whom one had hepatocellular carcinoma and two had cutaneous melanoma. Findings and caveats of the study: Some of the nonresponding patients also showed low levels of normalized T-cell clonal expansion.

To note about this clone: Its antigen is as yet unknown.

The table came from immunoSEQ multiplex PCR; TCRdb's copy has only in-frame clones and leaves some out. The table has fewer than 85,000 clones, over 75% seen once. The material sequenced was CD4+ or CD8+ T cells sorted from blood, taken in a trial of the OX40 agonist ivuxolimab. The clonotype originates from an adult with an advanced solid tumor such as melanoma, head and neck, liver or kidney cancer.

The CDR3 coding sequence is TGTGCCAGCAGTTCGGAGGACACGAGCTCTGGAAACACCATATATTTT. It is translated as CASSSEDTSSGNTIYF. The chain employs TRBV6-5 and TRBJ1-3; D possibly corresponds to TRBD1 (5 bases). CDR1 is MNHEY and CDR2 is SVGAGI in the germline V gene. The CDR3 consists of 16 residues. Trimming removed 4 bases from V and 0 bases from J, with 13 bases in between.